The 18 T cell receptor beta chains below come from one sample, sequenced in a study of blood T cell repertoires in COVID-19. Generated by immunoSEQ multiplex PCR, the TCRdb table keeps only in-frame clones and is missing some. Among some 270,000 clones listed, 80% to 90% were seen once. Sequencing was carried out using PBMCs or T cells enriched from blood (not recorded which). Receptor source: a young woman who had recovered from COVID-19.

The chain uses TRBV29-1 and TRBJ2-2, with 9 bases matching TRBD2. Germline V lookup: CDR1 SQVTM, CDR2 ANQGSEA. The CDR3 contains 16 residues. V lost 4 bases and J lost 4; bases outside the gene matches: 10. The CDR3 is CSVVIRGRAGTGELFF. The DNA for the CDR3 is TGCAGCGTTGTCATTCGCGGGAGGGCCGGCACCGGGGAGCTGTTTTTT.

J is TRBJ2-1 and V is TRBV7-3; 11 bases fit TRBD2. With 3 bases clipped from V and 6 bases from J, the junction kept 4 bases outside the gene matches. The germline gives CDR1 SGHTA, CDR2 FQGTGA. This CDR3 has 15 residues. The CDR3: CASSFLAGGSNEQFF. The CDR3 bases are TGTGCCAGCAGCTTCTTAGCGGGAGGGAGCAATGAGCAGTTCTTC.

The chain has TRBV5-5 and TRBJ2-3; no reliable D call. Trimming removed 4 bases at V and 4 bases at J, with 13 bases between. The CDR3 runs to 14 residues. Germline loops: CDR1 SGHKS, CDR2 YYEKEE (reference sequence). The CDR3 DNA reads TGTGCCAGCAGCCGAGAATCGCCCTCAGATACGCAGTATTTT. Amino acid sequence: CASSRESPSDTQYF.

This clone was seen just once. The J gene is TRBJ1-1, the V gene TRBV19; 7 positions match TRBD1. Per germline, CDR1 LNHDA and CDR2 SQIVND (reference sequence). The V gene end was trimmed by 4 bases and the J gene end by 5 bases; junction bases not matched to a gene: 4. This CDR3 is built from 13 residues. The CDR3 sequence: CASSSTGQTEAFF. The CDR3 DNA sequence: TGTGCCAGTAGTAGCACGGGACAGACTGAAGCTTTCTTT. The complete variable domain, with remaining parts taken from reference TRBV19 and TRBJ1-1, reads DGGITQSPKYLFRKEGQNVTLSCEQNLNHDAMYWYRQDPGQGLRLIYYSQIVNDFQKGDIAEGYSVSREKKESFPLTVTSAQKNPTAFYLCASSSTGQTEAFFGQGTRLTVV.

V and J are TRBV19 and TRBJ1-1; a weak D match, TRBD1 (5 bases). The V gene lost 3 bases and the J gene lost 6 bases, with 8 bases spanning the gap. Germline CDR1 is LNHDA and CDR2 is SQIVND (reference sequence). The CDR3 runs to 12 residues. CDR3 bases: TGTGCCAGTAGTATTGGGGCAGCTGAAGCTTTCTTT. Translated, it gives CASSIGAAEAFF.

This chain joins TRBV7-2 and TRBJ1-1; no reliable D call. The CDR3 extends over 13 amino acids. Germline V gene data show CDR1 as SGHTA and CDR2 as FQGNSA. V lost 5 bases and J lost 5, with 12 bases in between. The CDR3: CASSPTAGTEAFF. In nucleotides, the CDR3 is TGTGCCAGCAGCCCCACCGCAGGAACTGAAGCTTTCTTT.

This clone was counted a single time. This sequence joins TRBV3-1 (or the pseudogene TRBV3-2) and TRBJ2-5, with 11 positions matching TRBD2. Germline V gene sequence: CDR1 LGHDT, CDR2 YNNKEL (reference sequence). This CDR3 is built from 14 residues. With 3 bases clipped from V and 4 bases from J, the junction kept 1 base outside the gene matches. CDR3 in amino acids: CASSQLAGGETQYF. CDR3 in DNA: TGTGCCAGCAGCCAGCTAGCGGGAGGAGAGACCCAGTACTTC.

The rearrangement links TRBV2 to TRBJ2-3; perhaps TRBD2 as D (7 bases). The CDR3 has 17 amino acids. The ends were cut back, 6 bases at V and 6 bases at J, with 25 bases in the middle. CDR1 and CDR2 (germline): SNHLY, FYNNEI. The CDR3 region is CASRGAGLADPMDTQYF. For the CDR3, the DNA is TGTGCCAGCAGGGGGGCGGGGCTAGCGGATCCCATGGATACGCAGTATTTT.

The genes are TRBV24-1 and TRBJ2-1, with D uncertain. Deletions cut 5 bases from V and 1 base from J, with 14 bases between. In germline, CDR1 is KGHDR, CDR2 SFDVKD. The CDR3 contains 16 residues. The CDR3 sequence: CATSAADFLSYNEQFF. CDR3 in DNA: TGTGCCACCAGTGCTGCCGACTTTCTTTCCTACAATGAGCAGTTCTTC.

The chain carries TRBV5-1 and TRBJ1-3; TRBD1 matches 8 bases. The CDR3 contains 16 residues. Per germline, CDR1 SGHRS and CDR2 YFSETQ. The junction had 4 bases not matched to a gene; V was cut back by 0 bases and J by 2 bases. CDR3 amino acids: CASSLEVRGPGNTIYF. The CDR3 DNA follows: TGCGCCAGCAGCTTGGAGGTCAGGGGGCCTGGAAACACCATATATTTT.

This sequence joins TRBV12-3 or TRBV12-4 and TRBJ1-1; D is undetermined. The V end was cut by 8 bases, the J end by 3 bases, with 13 bases between. The CDR3 is 13 residues long. CDR3 DNA sequence: TGTGCCAGCGGAAGAGGGCCGTACACTGAAGCTTTCTTT. It translates to CASGRGPYTEAFF.

The J gene is TRBJ1-5, the V gene TRBV28; D ambiguous. This CDR3 has 12 amino acids. Trimming cost V 8 bases and J 5 bases, with 10 bases left between them. In germline, CDR1 is MDHEN, CDR2 SYDVKM. CDR3 nucleotides: TGTGCCAGCCGAGGCTCGTATCAGCCCCAGCATTTT. Protein product: CASRGSYQPQHF.

The genes are TRBV10-2 and TRBJ1-1, with 8 bases identical to TRBD1. Germline CDR1 and CDR2: WSHSY and SAAADI. This CDR3 is 15 amino acids long. The V and J ends lost 6 bases and 1 base, in that order; junction bases with no gene match: 7. The CDR3 reads CASRDSDRANTEAFF. The CDR3 DNA follows: TGCGCCAGCAGGGATTCGGACAGGGCGAACACTGAAGCTTTCTTT.

This chain uses TRBV28 with TRBJ1-2; 8 bases agree with TRBD1. V was clipped by 5 bases and J by 2 bases; unmatched bases: 4. The CDR3 has 14 residues. Germline V gene lookup returns CDR1 MDHEN and CDR2 SYDVKM. This CDR3 reads CASSTTGENYGYTF. The CDR3 DNA reads TGTGCCAGCAGTACGACAGGGGAGAACTATGGCTACACCTTC.

The gene calls are TRBV11-2 and TRBJ2-7; perhaps TRBD1 as D (5 bases). The CDR3 runs 15 residues. The germline gives CDR1 SGHAT, CDR2 FQNNGV. Trimming took off 3 bases at V and 5 bases at J, with 17 bases between the two ends. CDR3 DNA: TGTGCCAGCAGCTTCCCAGGGTCCGCAGTCGACGAGCAGTACTTC. This translates into CASSFPGSAVDEQYF.

The chain recombines TRBV6-5 with TRBJ1-5; TRBD1 might be the D (6 bases). Trimming stripped 7 bases from V and 6 bases from J, with 10 bases between. The CDR3 totals 12 residues. CDR1 is MNHEY, CDR2 SVGAGI, per germline. DNA for the CDR3: TGTGCCAGCAACGGGGGGCGTCAGCCCCAGCATTTT. Translating gives CASNGGRQPQHF.

The chain carries TRBV25-1 and TRBJ1-2, with D hard to call. This CDR3 spans 12 amino acids. The germline CDR1 and CDR2 sequences are MGHDK and SYGVNS. Trimming took 5 bases from V and 6 from J, leaving 10 bases between them. The CDR3 spells CASSSLGHGYTF. CDR3 coding DNA: TGTGCCAGCAGTTCATTGGGCCATGGCTACACCTTC.

The chain couples TRBV7-9 to TRBJ1-1, with 9 bases identical to TRBD1. V lost 5 bases, J lost 2 bases, and 3 bases stayed unmatched. This CDR3 has 14 amino acids. CDR1 and CDR2 (germline): SEHNR, FQNEAQ (reference sequence). Here the CDR3 reads CASSTGQGNTEAFF. Here the CDR3 DNA reads TGTGCCAGCAGCACGGGACAGGGTAACACTGAAGCTTTCTTT.